A single sample gave rise to the 4 T cell receptor beta chains below, sequenced in a study of shared clonotypes between healthy human individuals. Here immunoSEQ multiplex PCR was the method, and the copy in TCRdb shows in-frame clones only, minus some. The sample yields about 1.5 million clones, around 97% seen once. The sequenced sample consisted of naive CD4+ T cells sorted from blood. Indicated subset: CD45RA+ positively selected. These receptors were collected from a man aged 25 to 45 in good health.

The chain uses TRBV21-1 and TRBJ2-7; TRBD1 was called by the table and not checked on the DNA. TRBV21-1 is designated a pseudogene. This CDR3 is 14 amino acids long. The CDR3 region has the DNA TGTGCCAGCATAGGTGGGACAGGGGGTATCGAGCAGTACTTC. It encodes CASIGGTGGIEQYF.

J is TRBJ1-5 and V is TRBV28, with 7 bases lining up with TRBD1. This CDR3 is 16 amino acids long. J was trimmed by 7 bases and V by 5 bases; bases with no gene match: 14. The germline gives CDR1 MDHEN, CDR2 SYDVKM. As DNA, the CDR3 is TGTGCCAGCAGTCCTCCCGGGACAGCCGGTACACAGCCCCAGCATTTT. This codes for CASSPPGTAGTQPQHF.

Points on this clone: Other DNA sequences in the same sample also yield this CDR3. The V call is TRBV7-9, the J call TRBJ2-1; 13 nucleotides match TRBD2. CDR3 length: 17 residues. The germline V gene has CDR1 SEHNR and CDR2 FQNEAQ (reference sequence). The ends lost 1 base at V and 3 bases at J; junction bases unmatched: 3. CDR3 nucleotides: TGTGCCAGCAGCTTAGGGGGACTAGCGGGAAACTACAATGAGCAGTTCTTC. It yields the protein CASSLGGLAGNYNEQFF.

The chain employs TRBV19 and TRBJ2-2, with 8 nucleotides matching TRBD2. J gave up 0 bases and V 1 base, and 7 bases lay outside the gene matches. The CDR3 has 18 residues. Per the germline V gene, CDR1 is LNHDA and CDR2 is SQIVND (reference sequence). CDR3 DNA: TGTGCCAGTAGTATAGTCCCAGCGGGAGTAACGAACACCGGGGAGCTGTTTTTT. As protein: CASSIVPAGVTNTGELFF.